This TCR beta chain comes out of a study of CXCR3-negative and CXCR3-positive naive CD8 T cells. On the study more broadly: Cumulative TRB read yield was 130 million to 150 million, averaging about 1.5 +/- 0.3 million per library.

UMI labels and 5' RACE were used to prepare the TRB cDNA libraries. TCRdb reprocessed the 5' RACE reads and reports one entry per CDR3 protein, with no DNA. The sample includes around 47,000 distinct CDR3 sequences. Each CD8+ T cell subset was flow-sorted in triplicate. Every sort contained 250,000 to 350,000 cells. Whole-study results and caveats: Both naive subsets, CXCR3-negative and CXCR3-positive, displayed similar TRBV-TRBJ usage, unlike memory cells. The study found CXCR3 expression partially decreased after cryopreservation and ran most assays on fresh PBMCs.

With regard to this clonotype: Its antigen is currently unknown.

Germline lookup yields CDR1 GTSNPN and CDR2 SVGIG (reference sequence). The CDR3 has 11 residues. Sample: memory CD8+ T cells from blood. V is TRBV30 and J is TRBJ1-1; there is no DNA to check the TCRdb D call of TRBD1. This TCR came from a human donor in good health. Some clones in this sample may be carry-over from other donors' samples. CDR3 residues: CASTTGTEAFF.